The 30 T cell receptor beta chains listed next were all sequenced from one sample in a study of blood T cell repertoires in COVID-19. Here immunoSEQ multiplex PCR was the method, and the copy in TCRdb shows in-frame clones only, minus some. The repertoire holds about 300,000 clones, approximately 88% seen once, with more than 6.5% in the top ten. The sequenced sample was peripheral blood. Receptors were obtained from a woman in her 30s who had recovered from COVID-19.

This chain connects TRBV7-9 to TRBJ1-1; a weak D match, TRBD1 (5 bases). V lost 5 bases, J lost 0 bases, and 19 bases lay in between. This CDR3 is built from 17 residues. Germline CDR1 SEHNR, CDR2 FQNEAQ (reference sequence). The CDR3 sequence is CASSQAGGVALNTEAFF. CDR3 in DNA: TGTGCCAGCAGCCAAGCGGGAGGGGTAGCCCTGAACACTGAAGCTTTCTTT.

The chain uses TRBV27 and TRBJ1-5; maybe TRBD1 (5 bases). Germline assignment: CDR1 MNHEY and CDR2 SMNVEV (reference sequence). This CDR3 region has 15 residues. The V gene lost 5 bases and the J gene lost 2 bases, with 13 bases spanning the gap. The CDR3 nucleotides are TGTGCCAGCAGTCTACGACCGGGGGGCAATCAGCCCCAGCATTTT. It encodes CASSLRPGGNQPQHF.

CDR3 coding DNA: TGTGCCACCAGCAGACAGGCAGGACTCGGGCAGTACTTC. Its protein product is CATSRQAGLGQYF. The rearrangement links TRBV15 to TRBJ2-7, with a weak D call TRBD2 (5 bases). The V end was cut by 2 bases, the J end by 9 bases, with 14 bases between. Germline V gene sequence: CDR1 LNHNV, CDR2 YYDKDF (reference sequence). The CDR3 has 13 amino acids. Supplemented by reference TRBV15 and TRBJ2-7, the full variable domain reads DAMVIQNPRYQVTQFGKPVTLSCSQTLNHNVMYWYQQKSSQAPKLLFHYYDKDFNNEADTPDNFQSRRPNTSFCFLDIRSPGLGDTAMYLCATSRQAGLGQYFGPGTRLTVT.

The V call is TRBV3-1 (or the pseudogene TRBV3-2), the J call TRBJ2-5; 7 bases are a match to TRBD2. The CDR3 spans 15 residues. The germline gives CDR1 LGHDT, CDR2 YNNKEL (reference sequence). V was clipped by 4 bases and J by 2 bases; unmatched bases: 7. For the CDR3, the DNA is TGTGCCAGCAGCCTTGTTGGGGGGGGACAAGAGACCCAGTACTTC. It translates to CASSLVGGGQETQYF.

This clone was counted once. DNA for the CDR3: TGTGCCAGCACTGGTGGGGGGGCTCAGCCCCAGCATTTT. It specifies CASTGGGAQPQHF. The V call is TRBV6-5, the J call TRBJ1-5; tentative D call: TRBD1 (6 bases). The CDR3 contains 13 residues. The ends were cut back, 7 bases at V and 6 bases at J, with 13 bases in the middle. Per germline, CDR1 MNHEY and CDR2 SVGAGI.

CDR3 DNA sequence: TGTGCCAGCTCCCAGGGGCCGTCCTATGGCTACACCTTC. This encodes CASSQGPSYGYTF. The V call is TRBV9, the J call TRBJ1-2; weak D call: TRBD1 (6 bases). V lost 7 bases and J 4 bases, leaving 14 bases between the germline ends. This CDR3 comprises 13 residues. Germline CDR1 reads SGDLS; CDR2 reads YYNGEE.

The V gene is TRBV7-9, the J gene TRBJ2-1, with D possibly TRBD2 on 5 matching bases. Trimming pared 4 bases from V and 8 bases from J, leaving 6 bases between. The germline V gene has CDR1 SEHNR and CDR2 FQNEAQ (reference sequence). The CDR3 is 11 residues long. CDR3 in DNA: TGTGCCAGCAGCTCCGGGGATGAGCAGTTCTTC. Translated, it gives CASSSGDEQFF.

This chain connects TRBV18 to TRBJ2-5; 10 bases align to TRBD2. The CDR3 sequence is 15 residues long. CDR1 and CDR2 (germline): KGHSH, LQKENI. V shed 3 bases and J 3 bases; nucleotides not matched to a gene: 4. For the CDR3, the DNA is TGTGCCAGCTCACCTATCCTAGCGGGGGAAGAGACCCAGTACTTC. It yields the protein CASSPILAGEETQYF.

V usage is TRBV28 and J usage is TRBJ2-7; perhaps TRBD1 as D (6 bases). V lost 6 bases to trimming and J lost 7 bases, with 19 bases between them. This CDR3 is 14 amino acids long. Per germline, CDR1 MDHEN and CDR2 SYDVKM. DNA of the CDR3: TGTGCCAGCAGCCCTCCGACAGGAAGGATTGAGCAGTACTTC. Its translation is CASSPPTGRIEQYF.

V usage is TRBV7-6 and J usage is TRBJ1-1; 7 bases are shared with TRBD1. The V gene end was trimmed by 1 base and the J gene end by 1 base; junction bases not matched to a gene: 0. Germline V CDR1 and CDR2: SGHVS, FNYEAQ. The CDR3 is made up of 14 amino acids. The CDR3 region has the DNA TGTGCCAGCAGCTTAGGGACAGGGAACACTGAAGCTTTCTTT. Amino acid sequence: CASSLGTGNTEAFF.

This chain connects TRBV19 to TRBJ1-1; D may be TRBD1 (5 bases). The V gene lost 3 bases and the J gene lost 4 bases, with 18 bases spanning the gap. In germline, CDR1 is LNHDA, CDR2 SQIVND (reference sequence). This CDR3 is built from 16 residues. CDR3 region: CASSMGSDTRGTEAFF. DNA of the CDR3: TGTGCCAGTAGTATGGGGTCGGACACCCGAGGCACTGAAGCTTTCTTT. The whole variable domain, filled in from reference TRBV19 and TRBJ1-1, reads DGGITQSPKYLFRKEGQNVTLSCEQNLNHDAMYWYRQDPGQGLRLIYYSQIVNDFQKGDIAEGYSVSREKKESFPLTVTSAQKNPTAFYLCASSMGSDTRGTEAFFGQGTRLTVV.

V gene TRBV27 combines with J gene TRBJ1-5; possibly TRBD1 for D (5 bases). Germline CDR1 and CDR2: MNHEY and SMNVEV (reference sequence). This CDR3 has 14 amino acids. With 2 bases removed from V and 7 bases from J, the gap between germline ends came to 12 bases. The DNA for the CDR3 is TGTGCCAGCAGTTTAGAGGGGAGGCGGCAGCCCCAGCATTTT. Its protein product is CASSLEGRRQPQHF.

The chain joins TRBV19 to TRBJ1-1; 7 bases align to TRBD1. CDR3 length: 15 amino acids. Germline values: CDR1 LNHDA, CDR2 SQIVND (reference sequence). The V and J ends lost 5 bases and 1 base, in that order; junction bases with no gene match: 7. CDR3 protein: CASSADRDWNTEAFF. CDR3 DNA: TGTGCCAGTAGTGCAGACAGGGATTGGAACACTGAAGCTTTCTTT.

V and J are TRBV2 and TRBJ2-3; TRBD2 matches at 9 bases. The CDR3 consists of 14 residues. Germline V gene data show CDR1 as SNHLY and CDR2 as FYNNEI. J was trimmed by 2 bases and V by 6 bases; bases with no gene match: 3. CDR3 coding DNA: TGTGCCAGCAGGGCGGGGGGGTTCACAGATACGCAGTATTTT. As protein: CASRAGGFTDTQYF.

This clone has just one count. J is TRBJ2-3 and V is TRBV28, with D tentatively TRBD1 (6 bases). Germline V gene sequence: CDR1 MDHEN, CDR2 SYDVKM. The CDR3 spans 15 residues. Trimming stripped 7 bases from V and 2 bases from J, with 16 bases between. The CDR3 nucleotides are TGTGCCAGCACCGCCTCAGGGGCCTACACAGATACGCAGTATTTT. Its translation: CASTASGAYTDTQYF.

The chain joins TRBV7-9 to TRBJ1-2; weak D call: TRBD1 (6 bases). This CDR3 is 14 amino acids long. The germline gives CDR1 SEHNR, CDR2 FQNEAQ (reference sequence). The V end lost 6 bases, the J end lost 4 bases, and 15 bases lay between the germline ends. The CDR3 reads CASSHRERAYGYTF. In DNA, the CDR3 is TGTGCCAGCAGTCACAGGGAGAGGGCCTATGGCTACACCTTC.

As for this clone: This same CDR3 is encoded by further DNA sequences in the sample. The V and J genes are TRBV19 and TRBJ2-7, with 8 bases fitting TRBD1. Looked up from germline, CDR1 is LNHDA and CDR2 is SQIVND (reference sequence). V gave up 4 bases and J gave up 2 bases; unmatched junction bases: 4. The CDR3 covers 14 residues. The CDR3 DNA is TGTGCCAGTAGTACTGGACAGGGAACCTACGAGCAGTACTTC. Protein: CASSTGQGTYEQYF.

The chain uses TRBV24-1 and TRBJ2-1; TRBD2 matches 11 bases. The V and J ends lost 0 bases and 5 bases, in that order; junction bases with no gene match: 2. The CDR3 consists of 16 residues. Germline values: CDR1 KGHDR, CDR2 SFDVKD. The CDR3 spells CATSDLRLAGNNEQFF. The CDR3 DNA reads TGTGCCACCAGTGATTTGCGACTAGCGGGGAACAATGAGCAGTTCTTC.

Here the CDR3 reads CASSFITGAANYGYTF. The DNA for the CDR3 is TGTGCCAGCAGCTTTATTACAGGGGCCGCTAACTATGGCTACACCTTC. The gene calls are TRBV7-9 and TRBJ1-2, with 7 bases matching TRBD1. J gave up 0 bases and V 3 bases, and 7 bases lay outside the gene matches. CDR1 and CDR2 from the germline V gene are SEHNR and FQNEAQ (reference sequence). This CDR3 has 16 amino acids.

The chain recombines TRBV29-1 with TRBJ2-1; the D gene is possibly TRBD1 (6 bases). The CDR3 totals 12 residues. Germline CDR1 reads SQVTM; CDR2 reads ANQGSEA. Trimming removed 6 bases at V and 8 bases at J, with 14 bases between. The CDR3 loop is CSVTKGVDEQFF. The CDR3 DNA follows: TGCAGCGTAACAAAGGGGGTAGATGAGCAGTTCTTC.

The table lists this clone with a few counts. The rearrangement links TRBV12-3 or TRBV12-4 to TRBJ2-7, with D possibly TRBD2 on 7 matching bases. The CDR3 sequence is 12 residues long. V was clipped by 5 bases and J by 6 bases, with 11 bases between them. CDR3 sequence reads: CASSAGEGEQYF. The CDR3 nucleotides read TGTGCCAGCAGTGCAGGGGAGGGCGAGCAGTACTTC.

The V gene is TRBV4-2, the J gene TRBJ1-6, with 9 positions matching TRBD1. Germline-derived CDR1 and CDR2 are LGHNA and YNFKEQ. The CDR3 is made up of 14 amino acids. The trim removed 4 bases at V and 10 bases at J, leaving 5 bases unmatched. CDR3 region: CASSLTGGNSPLHF. Here the CDR3 DNA reads TGTGCCAGCAGCCTGACAGGGGGGAACTCACCCCTCCACTTT.

This clone has just one count. The chain couples TRBV6-5 to TRBJ1-5; 8 nucleotides match TRBD1. CDR1 MNHEY and CDR2 SVGAGI come from the germline V gene. The V and J ends lost 6 bases and 7 bases, in that order; junction bases with no gene match: 8. This CDR3 is 14 amino acids long. The CDR3, as DNA: TGTGCCAGCAGAGACCAGGGGGCGGGGCAGCCCCAGCATTTT. It specifies CASRDQGAGQPQHF.

The sample holds a few counts of this clone. The same CDR3 is also encoded by other DNA sequences in this sample. The chain recombines TRBV15 with TRBJ1-5; perhaps TRBD1 as D (5 bases). V was cut by 3 bases and J by 2 bases, with 5 bases left in between. Germline assignment: CDR1 LNHNV and CDR2 YYDKDF (reference sequence). The CDR3 is 13 amino acids. CDR3 amino acids: CATSSRGNQPQHF. CDR3 in DNA: TGTGCCACCAGCAGCAGGGGCAATCAGCCCCAGCATTTT.

The genes are TRBV27 and TRBJ1-5; D possibly corresponds to TRBD1 (6 bases). The germline CDR1 and CDR2 sequences are MNHEY and SMNVEV (reference sequence). Trimming removed 6 bases at V and 4 bases at J, with 13 bases between. There are 14 residues in the CDR3. CDR3 in DNA: TGTGCCAGCAGACTACAGGGTCGGAATCAGCCCCAGCATTTT. Its translation: CASRLQGRNQPQHF.

The chain links TRBV12-5 to TRBJ2-1, with 8 bases that match TRBD2. V lost 3 bases to trimming and J lost 3 bases; unmatched junction nucleotides: 4. The CDR3 contains 15 residues. The germline V gene encodes CDR1 LGHNT and CDR2 FRNRAP. The CDR3 loop is CASGFPGGGYNEQFF. The CDR3 coding sequence is TGTGCTAGTGGTTTTCCCGGGGGGGGCTACAATGAGCAGTTCTTC. Full variable domain (rest looked up from reference TRBV12-5 and TRBJ2-1): DARVTQTPRHKVTEMGQEVTMRCQPILGHNTVFWYRQTMMQGLELLAYFRNRAPLDDSGMPKDRFSAEMPDATLATLKIQPSEPRDSAVYFCASGFPGGGYNEQFFGPGTRLTVL.

This chain joins TRBV2 and TRBJ2-5; 7 nucleotides align to TRBD1. With V trimmed by 8 bases and J by 1 base, 4 bases remained unmatched. The CDR3 length is 13 residues. Germline V gene lookup returns CDR1 SNHLY and CDR2 FYNNEI. Here the CDR3 DNA reads TGTGCCAGCTCGAACAGGGGCCAAGAGACCCAGTACTTC. Its protein product is CASSNRGQETQYF.

This clone appeared a single time. The V and J genes are TRBV5-1 and TRBJ1-6; a possible D gene is TRBD1 (6 bases). Germline assignment: CDR1 SGHRS and CDR2 YFSETQ. Trimming left V 1 base short and J 0 bases short, with 8 bases between. CDR3 size: 16 residues. This CDR3 reads CASSLQGSSYNSPLHF. Written as DNA, the CDR3 is TGCGCCAGCAGCTTGCAGGGGAGCTCCTATAATTCACCCCTCCACTTT.

This clone was observed once. This rearrangement joins TRBV11-2 to TRBJ2-2; TRBD1 agrees at 9 bases. The germline V gene encodes CDR1 SGHAT and CDR2 FQNNGV. Germline trimming cut 5 bases from V and 7 bases from J; bases unmatched to any gene: 8. There are 15 residues in the CDR3. The CDR3 DNA follows: TGTGCCAGCAGCAAGGACAGGGGCTACGGCGGGGAGCTGTTTTTT. Translation: CASSKDRGYGGELFF.

This clone has a handful of counts. V is TRBV15 and J is TRBJ1-1; D unresolved. Trimming removed 1 base at V and 2 bases at J, with 8 bases between. The germline V gene encodes CDR1 LNHNV and CDR2 YYDKDF (reference sequence). The CDR3 has 14 residues. The chain's CDR3 is CATSRGTFNTEAFF. The CDR3 nucleotides read TGTGCCACCAGCAGAGGGACTTTTAACACTGAAGCTTTCTTT. Together with reference TRBV15 and TRBJ1-1, the CDR3 gives the full variable domain: DAMVIQNPRYQVTQFGKPVTLSCSQTLNHNVMYWYQQKSSQAPKLLFHYYDKDFNNEADTPDNFQSRRPNTSFCFLDIRSPGLGDTAMYLCATSRGTFNTEAFFGQGTRLTVV.